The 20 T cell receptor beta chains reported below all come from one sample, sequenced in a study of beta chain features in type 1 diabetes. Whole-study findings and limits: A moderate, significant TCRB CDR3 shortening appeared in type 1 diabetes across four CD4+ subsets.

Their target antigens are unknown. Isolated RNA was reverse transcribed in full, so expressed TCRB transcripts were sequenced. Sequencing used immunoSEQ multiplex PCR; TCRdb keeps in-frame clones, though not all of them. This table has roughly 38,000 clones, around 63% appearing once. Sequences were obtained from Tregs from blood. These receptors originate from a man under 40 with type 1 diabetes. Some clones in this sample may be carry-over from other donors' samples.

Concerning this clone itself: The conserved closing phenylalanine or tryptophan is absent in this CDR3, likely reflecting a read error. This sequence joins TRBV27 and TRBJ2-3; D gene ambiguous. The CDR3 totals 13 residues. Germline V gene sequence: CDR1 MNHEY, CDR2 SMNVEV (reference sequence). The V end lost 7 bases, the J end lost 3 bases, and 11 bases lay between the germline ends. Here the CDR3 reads CASTPYQTDTQYL. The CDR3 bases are TGTGCCAGCACGCCCTACCAAACAGATACGCAGTATCTT.

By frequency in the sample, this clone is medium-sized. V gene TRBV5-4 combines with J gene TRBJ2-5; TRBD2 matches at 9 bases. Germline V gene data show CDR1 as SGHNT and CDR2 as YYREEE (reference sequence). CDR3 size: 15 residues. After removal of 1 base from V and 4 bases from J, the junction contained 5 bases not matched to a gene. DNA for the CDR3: TGTGCCAGCAGCTTGAGGGCGGGGGGGCGAGAGACCCAGTACTTC. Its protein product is CASSLRAGGRETQYF.

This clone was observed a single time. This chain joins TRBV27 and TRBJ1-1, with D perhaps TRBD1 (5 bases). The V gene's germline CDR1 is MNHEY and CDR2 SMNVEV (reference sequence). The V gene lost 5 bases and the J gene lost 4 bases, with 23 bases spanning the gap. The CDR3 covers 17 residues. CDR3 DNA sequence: TGTGCCAGCAGTCCCTGGACAAGGGCCGACATACGCACTGAAGCTTTCTTT. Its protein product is CASSPWTRADIRTEAFF.

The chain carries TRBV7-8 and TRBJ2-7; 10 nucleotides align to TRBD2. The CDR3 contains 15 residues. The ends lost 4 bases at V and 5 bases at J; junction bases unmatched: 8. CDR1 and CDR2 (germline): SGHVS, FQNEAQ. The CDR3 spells CASSSSGGAENEQYF. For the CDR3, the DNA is TGTGCCAGCAGCTCAAGCGGGGGGGCCGAAAACGAGCAGTACTTC. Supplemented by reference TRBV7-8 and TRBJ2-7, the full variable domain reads GAGVSQSPRYKVAKRGQDVALRCDPISGHVSLFWYQQALGQGPEFLTYFQNEAQLDKSGLPSDRFFAERPEGSVSTLKIQRTQQEDSAVYLCASSSSGGAENEQYFGPGTRLTVT.

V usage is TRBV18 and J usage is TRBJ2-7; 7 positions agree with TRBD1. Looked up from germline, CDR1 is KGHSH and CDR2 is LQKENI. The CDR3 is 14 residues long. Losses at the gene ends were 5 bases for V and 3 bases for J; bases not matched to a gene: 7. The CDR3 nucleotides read TGTGCCAGCTCATCGACAGGGTCTATCTACGAGCAGTACTTC. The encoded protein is CASSSTGSIYEQYF.

The chain's CDR3 is CASSSSSPSEQYF. CDR3 nucleotide sequence: TGTGCCAGCTCCTCTTCGTCACCCAGCGAGCAGTACTTC. V is TRBV18 and J is TRBJ2-7; D ambiguous. The germline gives CDR1 KGHSH, CDR2 LQKENI. The CDR3 is 13 residues long. Deletions cut 6 bases from V and 6 bases from J, with 15 bases between.

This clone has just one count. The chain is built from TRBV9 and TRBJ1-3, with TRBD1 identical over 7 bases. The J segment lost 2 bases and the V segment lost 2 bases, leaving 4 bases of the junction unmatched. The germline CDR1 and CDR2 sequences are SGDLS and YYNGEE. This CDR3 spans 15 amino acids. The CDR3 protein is CASSVGTVAGNTIYF. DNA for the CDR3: TGTGCCAGCAGCGTTGGGACAGTGGCTGGAAACACCATATATTTT.

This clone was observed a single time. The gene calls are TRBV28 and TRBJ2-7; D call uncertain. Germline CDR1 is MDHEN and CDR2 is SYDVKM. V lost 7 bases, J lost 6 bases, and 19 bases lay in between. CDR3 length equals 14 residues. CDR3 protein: CASTSGVYRGEQYF. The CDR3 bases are TGTGCCAGCACCTCGGGTGTATATCGTGGCGAGCAGTACTTC.

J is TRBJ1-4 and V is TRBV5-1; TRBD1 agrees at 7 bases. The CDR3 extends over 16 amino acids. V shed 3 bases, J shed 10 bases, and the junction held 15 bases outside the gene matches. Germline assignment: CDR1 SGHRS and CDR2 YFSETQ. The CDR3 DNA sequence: TGCGCCAGCAGCTCCCGGGACAGCCGTAATGGAGGAAAACTGTTTTTT. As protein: CASSSRDSRNGGKLFF. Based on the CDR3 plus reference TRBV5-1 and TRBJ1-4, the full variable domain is KAGVTQTPRYLIKTRGQQVTLSCSPISGHRSVSWYQQTPGQGLQFLFEYFSETQRNKGNFPGRFSGRQFSNSRSEMNVSTLELGDSALYLCASSSRDSRNGGKLFFGSGTQLSVL.

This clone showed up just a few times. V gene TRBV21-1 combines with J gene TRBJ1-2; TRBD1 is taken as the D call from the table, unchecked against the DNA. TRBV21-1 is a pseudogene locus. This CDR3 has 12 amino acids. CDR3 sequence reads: CASSMRMGGYTF. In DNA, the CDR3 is TGTGCCAGCAGCATGCGAATGGGCGGCTACACCTTC.

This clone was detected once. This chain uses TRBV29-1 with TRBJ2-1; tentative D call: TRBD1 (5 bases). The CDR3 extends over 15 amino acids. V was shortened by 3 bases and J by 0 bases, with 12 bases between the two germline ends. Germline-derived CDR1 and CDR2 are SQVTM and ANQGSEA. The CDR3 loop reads CSVEGHLSSYNEQFF. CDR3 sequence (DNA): TGCAGCGTTGAGGGGCATCTTAGCTCCTACAATGAGCAGTTCTTC.

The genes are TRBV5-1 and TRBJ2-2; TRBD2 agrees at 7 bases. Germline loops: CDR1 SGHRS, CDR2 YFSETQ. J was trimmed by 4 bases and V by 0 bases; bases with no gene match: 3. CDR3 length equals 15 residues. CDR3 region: CASSLEAGLTGELFF. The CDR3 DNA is TGCGCCAGCAGCTTGGAAGCGGGGCTCACCGGGGAGCTGTTTTTT. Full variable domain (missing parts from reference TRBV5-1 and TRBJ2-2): KAGVTQTPRYLIKTRGQQVTLSCSPISGHRSVSWYQQTPGQGLQFLFEYFSETQRNKGNFPGRFSGRQFSNSRSEMNVSTLELGDSALYLCASSLEAGLTGELFFGEGSRLTVL.

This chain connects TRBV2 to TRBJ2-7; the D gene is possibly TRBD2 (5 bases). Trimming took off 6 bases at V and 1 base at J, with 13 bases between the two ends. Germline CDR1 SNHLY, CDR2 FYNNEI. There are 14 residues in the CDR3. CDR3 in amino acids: CASSPQRLSYEQYF. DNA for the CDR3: TGTGCCAGCAGCCCGCAGCGGCTATCCTACGAGCAGTACTTC.

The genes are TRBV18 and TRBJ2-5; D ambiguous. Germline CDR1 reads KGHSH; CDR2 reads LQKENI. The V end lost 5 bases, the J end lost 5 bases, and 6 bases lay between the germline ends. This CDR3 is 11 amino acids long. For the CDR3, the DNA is TGTGCCAGCTCAAGCATCGAGACCCAGTACTTC. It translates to CASSSIETQYF. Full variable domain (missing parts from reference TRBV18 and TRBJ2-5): NAGVMQNPRHLVRRRGQEARLRCSPMKGHSHVYWYRQLPEEGLKFMVYLQKENIIDESGMPKERFSAEFPKEGPSILRIQQVVRGDSAAYFCASSSIETQYFGPGTRLLVL.

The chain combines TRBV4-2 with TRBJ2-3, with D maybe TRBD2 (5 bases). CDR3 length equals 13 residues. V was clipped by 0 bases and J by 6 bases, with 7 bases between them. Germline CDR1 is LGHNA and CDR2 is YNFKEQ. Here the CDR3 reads CASSQEAEDTQYF. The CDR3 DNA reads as TGTGCCAGCAGCCAAGAAGCGGAGGATACGCAGTATTTT.

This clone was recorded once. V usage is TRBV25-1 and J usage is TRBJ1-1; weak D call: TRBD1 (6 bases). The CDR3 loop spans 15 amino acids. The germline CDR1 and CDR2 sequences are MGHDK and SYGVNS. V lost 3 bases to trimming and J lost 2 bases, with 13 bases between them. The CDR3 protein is CASSDFRGGNTEAFF. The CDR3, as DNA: TGTGCCAGCAGTGATTTCAGGGGTGGAAACACTGAAGCTTTCTTT.

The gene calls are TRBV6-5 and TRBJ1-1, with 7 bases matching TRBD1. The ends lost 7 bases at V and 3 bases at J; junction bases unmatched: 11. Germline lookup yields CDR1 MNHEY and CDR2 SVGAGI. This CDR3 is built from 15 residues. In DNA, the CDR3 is TGTGCCAGCACCCCTCTAGAAGGGGGCTACACTGAAGCTTTCTTT. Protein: CASTPLEGGYTEAFF.

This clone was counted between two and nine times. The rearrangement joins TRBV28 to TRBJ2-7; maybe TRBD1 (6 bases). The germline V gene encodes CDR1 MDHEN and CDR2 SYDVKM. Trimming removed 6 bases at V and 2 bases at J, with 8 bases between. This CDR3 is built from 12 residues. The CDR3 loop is CASRTGTYEQYF. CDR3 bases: TGTGCCAGCAGAACAGGGACCTACGAGCAGTACTTC.

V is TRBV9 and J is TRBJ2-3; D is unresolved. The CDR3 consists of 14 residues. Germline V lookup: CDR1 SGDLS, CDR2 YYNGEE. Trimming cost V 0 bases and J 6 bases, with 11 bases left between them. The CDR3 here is CASSVGLPFDTQYF. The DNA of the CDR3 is TGTGCCAGCAGCGTAGGGCTTCCTTTCGATACGCAGTATTTT.

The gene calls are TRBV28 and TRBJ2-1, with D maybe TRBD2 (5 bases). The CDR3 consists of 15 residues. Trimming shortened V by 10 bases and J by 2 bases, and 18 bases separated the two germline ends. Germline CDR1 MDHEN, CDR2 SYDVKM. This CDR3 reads CATKKEALPYNEQFF. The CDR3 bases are TGTGCCACCAAAAAGGAGGCTCTCCCCTACAATGAGCAGTTCTTC.